Listed here are 25 T cell receptor beta chains from one sample, sequenced in a study of blood T cell repertoires in COVID-19. Sequencing was performed with immunoSEQ multiplex PCR; in TCRdb, only in-frame clones are kept and a portion is missing. In the table there are more than 50,000 clones, roughly 78% of which are singletons. Sequenced input: peripheral blood. The receptors were gathered from a human donor in a cohort sampled during active COVID-19.

The V call is TRBV7-9, the J call TRBJ2-7; 11 bases fit TRBD1. V was clipped by 10 bases and J by 4 bases; unmatched bases: 6. Germline loops: CDR1 SEHNR, CDR2 FQNEAQ (reference sequence). The CDR3 totals 13 residues. This CDR3 reads CATRTGGGYEQYF. The CDR3 DNA reads as TGTGCCACCCGGACAGGGGGCGGGTACGAGCAGTACTTC.

The rearrangement joins TRBV4-2 to TRBJ2-7, with 11 bases matching TRBD2. This CDR3 comprises 17 residues. Germline V CDR1 and CDR2: LGHNA, YNFKEQ. The trim removed 1 base at V and 1 base at J, leaving 6 bases unmatched. The DNA of the CDR3 is TGTGCCAGCAGCCAAGGGGTTGGACTAGCGGGTTCCTACGAGCAGTACTTC. Protein product: CASSQGVGLAGSYEQYF.

This clone was seen many times. V gene TRBV7-2 combines with J gene TRBJ2-7, with D tentatively TRBD1 (6 bases). V lost 6 bases, J lost 5 bases, and 17 bases lay in between. The CDR3 consists of 14 residues. CDR1 SGHTA and CDR2 FQGNSA come from the germline V gene. As DNA, the CDR3 is TGTGCCAGCAGGTCTCTACAGGGTTCCCACGAGCAGTACTTC. Its translation is CASRSLQGSHEQYF.

V is TRBV7-3 and J is TRBJ2-2, with 11 bases aligning to TRBD2. The CDR3 consists of 16 residues. Per the germline V gene, CDR1 is SGHTA and CDR2 is FQGTGA. V trimming: 3 bases; J trimming: 5 bases; junction bases outside the gene matches: 5. CDR3 coding DNA: TGTGCCAGCAGCTTGACTAGCGGGGTGGGGACCGGGGAGCTGTTTTTT. As protein: CASSLTSGVGTGELFF.

The chain employs TRBV27 and TRBJ2-3, with 7 bases fitting TRBD1. V trimming: 6 bases; J trimming: 0 bases; junction bases outside the gene matches: 6. The CDR3 extends over 15 amino acids. Per germline, CDR1 MNHEY and CDR2 SMNVEV (reference sequence). CDR3 amino acids: CASRKYRGSTDTQYF. CDR3 sequence (DNA): TGTGCCAGCAGGAAATACAGGGGTAGCACAGATACGCAGTATTTT.

V usage is TRBV11-2 and J usage is TRBJ2-7, with 7 positions matching TRBD1. Trimming at V came to 3 bases and at J to 2 bases, leaving 4 bases not matched to a gene. In germline, CDR1 is SGHAT, CDR2 FQNNGV. The CDR3 is 14 amino acids. Written as DNA, the CDR3 is TGTGCCAGCAGCTTTCCGGGACAGCCCTACGAGCAGTACTTC. It translates to CASSFPGQPYEQYF.

A single count supports this clone. J is TRBJ1-5 and V is TRBV19; 8 nucleotides match TRBD1. This CDR3 comprises 15 residues. Germline CDR1 LNHDA, CDR2 SQIVND (reference sequence). The trim removed 4 bases at V and 2 bases at J, leaving 4 bases unmatched. For the CDR3, the DNA is TGTGCCAGTAGTACCGGACAGGGCGGCAATCAGCCCCAGCATTTT. Protein sequence: CASSTGQGGNQPQHF. Based on the CDR3 plus reference TRBV19 and TRBJ1-5, the full variable domain is DGGITQSPKYLFRKEGQNVTLSCEQNLNHDAMYWYRQDPGQGLRLIYYSQIVNDFQKGDIAEGYSVSREKKESFPLTVTSAQKNPTAFYLCASSTGQGGNQPQHFGDGTRLSIL.

The rearrangement links TRBV27 to TRBJ1-2; 7 positions match TRBD1. The CDR3 loop spans 15 amino acids. Germline assignment: CDR1 MNHEY and CDR2 SMNVEV (reference sequence). V dropped 7 bases and J dropped 1; count of bases not matched to a gene: 9. The CDR3 region has the DNA TGTGCCAGCACTACTACAGGGGCGGGTAACTATGGCTACACCTTC. This sequence encodes CASTTTGAGNYGYTF.

The chain has TRBV7-2 and TRBJ2-1, with TRBD1 identical over 8 bases. V lost 5 bases, J lost 6 bases, and 6 bases stayed unmatched. Germline V lookup: CDR1 SGHTA, CDR2 FQGNSA. CDR3 length equals 14 residues. The CDR3 coding sequence is TGTGCCAGCAGCCAGGGGGCGGGGTTCAATGAGCAGTTCTTC. Translation gives CASSQGAGFNEQFF.

Note on this clone: Different DNA sequences within this sample yield the same CDR3. The chain combines TRBV7-2 with TRBJ2-7; 9 positions agree with TRBD2. CDR1 and CDR2 from the germline V gene are SGHTA and FQGNSA. The CDR3 covers 13 residues. J gave up 7 bases and V 5 bases, and 6 bases lay outside the gene matches. In nucleotides, the CDR3 is TGTGCCAGCAGCCCAGGACTAGCGCGGGAGCAGTACTTC. Translated, it gives CASSPGLAREQYF.

The rearrangement uses TRBV24-1 and TRBJ2-7, with D maybe TRBD2 (5 bases). Germline V gene lookup returns CDR1 KGHDR and CDR2 SFDVKD. This CDR3 is built from 13 residues. V lost 9 bases to trimming and J lost 5 bases, with 16 bases between them. CDR3 sequence reads: CATANRGFNEQYF. The CDR3 DNA is TGTGCCACCGCCAATAGAGGGTTCAACGAGCAGTACTTC.

The V call is TRBV19, the J call TRBJ2-1; 7 positions match TRBD1. CDR1 and CDR2 from the germline V gene are LNHDA and SQIVND (reference sequence). Trimming cost V 8 bases and J 1 base; bases outside gene matches: 8. This CDR3 comprises 15 residues. CDR3 nucleotides: TGTGCCAGTCAGAAACCGGGACAGTCCTACAATGAGCAGTTCTTC. Translation: CASQKPGQSYNEQFF.

This chain connects TRBV5-1 to TRBJ1-1; possibly TRBD1 for D (6 bases). The CDR3 covers 14 residues. Trimming pared 4 bases from V and 1 base from J, leaving 11 bases between. CDR1 is SGHRS and CDR2 is YFSETQ in the germline V gene. For the CDR3, the DNA is TGCGCCAGCAGCAAACTACAGGGGAACACTGAAGCTTTCTTT. It encodes CASSKLQGNTEAFF.

This clone occurred once. The gene calls are TRBV7-2 and TRBJ2-7; TRBD2 is a possible D gene (6 bases). V shed 5 bases and J shed 3 bases, with 11 bases lying between them. The CDR3 consists of 13 residues. Germline V CDR1 and CDR2: SGHTA, FQGNSA. The CDR3 protein is CASSRDSNYEQYF. The CDR3 DNA reads TGTGCCAGCAGCCGGGACTCCAACTACGAGCAGTACTTC.

The chain is built from TRBV14 and TRBJ2-7; D possibly corresponds to TRBD1 (5 bases). There are 13 residues in the CDR3. V lost 4 bases and J lost 3, with 10 bases in between. CDR1 and CDR2 (germline): SGHDN, FVKESK. The CDR3 DNA follows: TGTGCCAGCAGCCGAGACAGTTTCTACGAGCAGTACTTC. This encodes CASSRDSFYEQYF.

The chain carries TRBV11-1 and TRBJ2-1; D is unclear. The CDR3 loop spans 14 amino acids. The V and J ends lost 5 bases and 9 bases respectively, with 17 bases between them. Germline CDR1 SGHAT, CDR2 FQDESV (reference sequence). The CDR3 DNA reads TGTGCCAGCAGCCTAGACTTGGGTTCGGGTGAGCAGTTCTTC. Translation: CASSLDLGSGEQFF.

V is TRBV5-1 and J is TRBJ1-1, with 7 bases fitting TRBD1. Trimming at V came to 5 bases and at J to 10 bases, leaving 11 bases not matched to a gene. Germline CDR1 SGHRS, CDR2 YFSETQ. The CDR3 has 13 amino acids. CDR3 protein: CASRFTGAGGAFF. In DNA, the CDR3 is TGCGCCAGCAGATTTACAGGGGCGGGGGGAGCTTTCTTT.

The table lists this clone with a count of one. One end of the junction is discordant with germline, which a read error may explain. The CDR3 reads CASGLDSNSPLHF. CDR3 in DNA: TGTGCTAGTGGATTGGACAGTAATTCACCCCTCCACTTT. The chain has TRBV12-5 and TRBJ1-6; D is possibly TRBD1 (6 bases). From germline, CDR1 is LGHNT and CDR2 FRNRAP. This CDR3 comprises 13 residues.

The chain is built from TRBV28 and TRBJ2-1; D not certain. The germline V and J ends were trimmed by 6 bases and 7 bases, with 13 bases remaining between them. CDR3 size: 13 residues. Per germline, CDR1 MDHEN and CDR2 SYDVKM. The CDR3 sequence: CASSPRSRNEQFF. The CDR3, as DNA: TGTGCCAGCAGCCCGAGGTCTCGGAATGAGCAGTTCTTC.

This clone showed up just once. This chain uses TRBV18 with TRBJ2-7; 8 bases map to TRBD1. This CDR3 spans 15 amino acids. V was pared by 3 bases and J by 2 bases, with 6 bases of the junction left unmatched. Germline assignment: CDR1 KGHSH and CDR2 LQKENI. CDR3 in amino acids: CASSPPGTGTYEQYF. CDR3 in DNA: TGTGCCAGCTCACCTCCCGGGACAGGAACCTACGAGCAGTACTTC.

The chain recombines TRBV30 with TRBJ1-2; 7 bases align to TRBD1. The CDR3 is 13 amino acids. J lost 4 bases, V lost 0 bases, and 2 bases had no gene match. Germline-derived CDR1 and CDR2 are GTSNPN and SVGIG (reference sequence). The CDR3 nucleotides read TGTGCCTGGAGTGTAGGGACAGTCTATGGCTACACCTTC. Protein product: CAWSVGTVYGYTF.

The DNA of the CDR3 is TGTGCCAGCAGCCAAGAGTTAGGGCTAGCGGGAGCCTACGAGCAGTACTTC. Translating it yields CASSQELGLAGAYEQYF. The genes are TRBV4-2 and TRBJ2-7; TRBD2 matches 10 bases. The CDR3 length is 17 residues. Germline V gives CDR1 LGHNA, CDR2 YNFKEQ. Losses at the gene ends were 0 bases for V and 2 bases for J; bases not matched to a gene: 7.

This sequence joins TRBV24-1 and TRBJ1-5; 7 nucleotides agree with TRBD1. The V and J ends lost 7 bases and 3 bases, in that order; junction bases with no gene match: 11. The CDR3 contains 16 residues. CDR1 KGHDR and CDR2 SFDVKD come from the germline V gene. The CDR3 nucleotides are TGTGCCACCAGCTTCGAAGGGGGCGCCGCCAATCAGCCCCAGCATTTT. Protein product: CATSFEGGAANQPQHF.

V usage is TRBV27 and J usage is TRBJ1-1; possible D gene TRBD1, 6 bases. This CDR3 is 12 amino acids long. The V and J ends lost 6 bases and 1 base respectively, with 6 bases between them. Germline values: CDR1 MNHEY, CDR2 SMNVEV (reference sequence). CDR3: CASRDRNTEAFF. In DNA, the CDR3 is TGTGCCAGCAGGGACAGGAACACTGAAGCTTTCTTT.

V gene TRBV28 combines with J gene TRBJ1-1; 7 bases align to TRBD1. CDR1 MDHEN and CDR2 SYDVKM come from the germline V gene. This CDR3 has 11 residues. With 5 bases clipped from V and 9 bases from J, the junction kept 3 bases outside the gene matches. CDR3 loop: CASSPDRKAFF. CDR3 DNA: TGTGCCAGCAGTCCGGACAGGAAAGCTTTCTTT.